The 32 T cell receptor beta chains listed next were all sequenced from one sample in a study of T-cell reconstitution after alpha-beta-depleted transplantation in children. Preparation of the TCRbeta library involved a method that used unique molecular identifiers. TCRdb itself ran the PCR reads through MiXCR, one entry per CDR3 protein. The sample includes 85,000 to 120,000 distinct CDR3 sequences, about 6% of them seen just once. Sample: PBMCs, mostly from graft donor cells, taken 60 days after TCRalphabeta/CD19-depleted stem cell transplant. The receptors here all came from a female patient aged 2 to 10 who had a stem cell transplant for Fanconi anemia, so the T cells may come from the graft donor.

Many counts were recorded for this clonotype. The genes are TRBV6-2 or TRBV6-3 and TRBJ1-1; D unclear. Deletions cut 1 base from V and 7 bases from J, with 7 bases between. The CDR3 consists of 12 residues. Germline lookup yields CDR1 MNHEY and CDR2 SVGEGT. CDR3 in DNA: TGTGCCAGCAGTTACTGGTGGGGTGAAGCTTTCTTT. Translated, it gives CASSYWWGEAFF.

This clonotype has at least ten counts. The rearrangement uses TRBV20-1 and TRBJ1-2; D not certain. Germline loops: CDR1 DFQATT, CDR2 SNEGSKA (reference sequence). Trimming removed 5 bases at V and 4 bases at J, with 14 bases between. The CDR3 length is 13 residues. The CDR3 nucleotides are TGCAGTGCTGAAGGAGATTCCCTCTATGGCTACACCTTC. It translates to CSAEGDSLYGYTF.

The chain joins TRBV7-9 to TRBJ1-1, with D unresolved. V was clipped by 1 base and J by 5 bases, with 11 bases between them. This CDR3 has 14 residues. Germline V gene sequence: CDR1 SEHNR, CDR2 FQNEAQ (reference sequence). In nucleotides, the CDR3 is TGTGCCAGCAGCTTAGTGGGTAGGAAGACTGAAGCTTTCTTT. Its translation is CASSLVGRKTEAFF. Variable domain in full (rest from reference TRBV7-9 and TRBJ1-1): DTGVSQNPRHKITKRGQNVTFRCDPISEHNRLYWYRQTLGQGPEFLTYFQNEAQLEKSRLLSDRFSAERPKGSFSTLEIQRTEQGDSAMYLCASSLVGRKTEAFFGQGTRLTVV.

This clonotype was recorded many times. The CDR3 protein is CASSLLGGSSYEQYF. The CDR3 DNA follows: TGTGCCAGCAGCTTATTGGGGGGGAGCTCCTACGAGCAGTACTTC. This chain links TRBV7-3 with TRBJ2-7, with 7 nucleotides matching TRBD2. V shed 2 bases and J 0 bases; nucleotides not matched to a gene: 4. This CDR3 comprises 15 residues. The germline gives CDR1 SGHTA, CDR2 FQGTGA.

This clonotype has ten or more counts. The chain links TRBV5-1 to TRBJ2-3; D might be TRBD1 (5 bases). The CDR3 is 15 amino acids. Deletions cut 0 bases from V and 3 bases from J, with 11 bases between. The germline gives CDR1 SGHRS, CDR2 YFSETQ. CDR3 bases: TGCGCCAGCAGCTTGGGGACACGACTTACAGATACGCAGTATTTT. Translating it yields CASSLGTRLTDTQYF.

This clonotype was detected many times. V gene TRBV12-3 or TRBV12-4 combines with J gene TRBJ1-1; 7 positions agree with TRBD1. V shed 6 bases and J 5 bases; nucleotides not matched to a gene: 6. CDR3 length equals 13 residues. The CDR3 sequence: CASRDRWRTEAFF. The CDR3 DNA sequence: TGTGCCAGCAGGGACAGGTGGAGGACTGAAGCTTTCTTT.

As to this clonotype: This may be a read error: a much more frequent sequence differs by one nucleotide. The rearrangement joins TRBV28 to TRBJ2-7, with a weak D call TRBD1 (6 bases). Germline V gives CDR1 MDHEN, CDR2 SYDVKM. The CDR3 runs 14 residues. Trimming removed 6 bases from V and 3 bases from J, with 15 bases in between. The DNA of the CDR3 is TGTGCCAGCAGCCAGAACCACAGGGTCTACGAGCAGTACTTC. Its translation is CASSQNHRVYEQYF.

The genes are TRBV4-2 and TRBJ2-3, with D perhaps TRBD2 (5 bases). CDR3 length: 17 amino acids. V was cut by 8 bases and J by 1 base, with 22 bases left in between. Germline V CDR1 and CDR2: LGHNA, YNFKEQ. The CDR3 DNA reads as TGTGCCAGCTGCCCCGGGATTTGGTTCGTTGGCACAGATACGCAGTATTTT. Protein product: CASCPGIWFVGTDTQYF.

There are many counts of this clonotype. This rearrangement joins TRBV28 to TRBJ2-7, with TRBD2 matching 7 bases. This CDR3 region has 14 residues. The trim removed 3 bases at V and 3 bases at J, leaving 5 bases unmatched. Germline assignment: CDR1 MDHEN and CDR2 SYDVKM. CDR3 residues: CASSFPGGGYEQYF. The CDR3 nucleotides are TGTGCCAGCAGTTTTCCGGGAGGAGGCTACGAGCAGTACTTC.

This clonotype has a count of ten or more. This rearrangement joins TRBV2 to TRBJ2-5; D gene ambiguous. Deletions cut 2 bases from V and 5 bases from J, with 12 bases between. The CDR3 is 14 residues long. Germline values: CDR1 SNHLY, CDR2 FYNNEI. CDR3 amino acids: CASSERTLGETQYF. As DNA, the CDR3 is TGTGCCAGCAGTGAAAGAACTCTGGGGGAGACCCAGTACTTC.

This clonotype is labeled medium-sized. The chain uses TRBV29-1 and TRBJ2-2, with D possibly TRBD1 on 6 matching bases. The CDR3 runs 12 residues. Germline CDR1 reads SQVTM; CDR2 reads ANQGSEA. V lost 6 bases and J 8 bases, leaving 13 bases between the germline ends. The CDR3 region has the DNA TGCAGCGTGACCCGGGACATAGGGGAGCTGTTTTTT. It yields the protein CSVTRDIGELFF.

In its sample, this clonotype was seen many times. The chain joins TRBV4-2 to TRBJ2-5; 7 bases line up with TRBD2. V lost 1 base, J lost 2 bases, and 4 bases stayed unmatched. The CDR3 consists of 15 residues. Looked up from germline, CDR1 is LGHNA and CDR2 is YNFKEQ. Here the CDR3 DNA reads TGTGCCAGCAGCCAAGTGGGGACTACACAAGAGACCCAGTACTTC. This sequence encodes CASSQVGTTQETQYF.

A few counts support this clonotype. The chain carries TRBV20-1 and TRBJ2-1; 7 nucleotides agree with TRBD2. Germline V gives CDR1 DFQATT, CDR2 SNEGSKA (reference sequence). V was clipped by 5 bases and J by 2 bases; unmatched bases: 6. The CDR3 runs to 14 residues. The CDR3, as DNA: TGCAGTGCTCGGAGGCTAGCGGCCTACAATGAGCAGTTCTTC. It yields the protein CSARRLAAYNEQFF.

The V gene is TRBV12-3 or TRBV12-4, the J gene TRBJ1-1; no definite D call. Trimming took 2 bases from V and 1 from J, leaving 11 bases between them. The CDR3 consists of 15 residues. DNA of the CDR3: TGTGCCAGCAGTTTATTTCGTTTTTCGAACACTGAAGCTTTCTTT. As protein: CASSLFRFSNTEAFF.

This clonotype was detected a few times. The chain has TRBV7-3 and TRBJ1-5; D gene unclear. The CDR3 is 13 residues long. The V and J ends lost 5 bases and 0 bases respectively, with 5 bases between them. Germline-derived CDR1 and CDR2 are SGHTA and FQGTGA. The CDR3 DNA sequence: TGTGCCAGCAGCCCAGATAGCAATCAGCCCCAGCATTTT. This encodes CASSPDSNQPQHF.

Remarks on this clonotype: This may come from a read error, since a much larger clone is one base off. The rearrangement links TRBV11-3 to TRBJ2-5; D gene unclear. The CDR3 runs to 13 residues. The germline CDR1 and CDR2 sequences are SGHNT and YENEEA. The chain's CDR3 is CASSLGHQETKYF. Here the CDR3 DNA reads TGTGCCAGCAGCTTAGGACACCAAGAGACCAAGTACTTC. Full variable domain (outside the CDR3, taken from reference TRBV11-3 and TRBJ2-5): EAGVVQSPRYKIIEKKQPVAFWCNPISGHNTLYWYLQNLGQGPELLIRYENEEAVDDSQLPKDRFSAERLKGVDSTLKIQPAELGDSAVYLCASSLGHQETKYFGPGTRLLVL.

The chain recombines TRBV7-2 with TRBJ2-5; D might be TRBD1 (5 bases). V lost 1 base to trimming and J lost 8 bases, with 17 bases between them. CDR1 and CDR2 from the germline V gene are SGHTA and FQGNSA. The CDR3 loop spans 15 amino acids. The CDR3 DNA follows: TGTGCCAGCAGCTTAGTGCGCGGTCTGGGGCTTACCCAGTACTTC. Translating gives CASSLVRGLGLTQYF.

This clonotype showed up just a few times. The chain has TRBV7-9 and TRBJ2-7; D remains unclear. Trimming left V 5 bases short and J 0 bases short, with 17 bases between. The germline CDR1 and CDR2 sequences are SEHNR and FQNEAQ (reference sequence). The CDR3 length is 16 residues. In DNA form, the CDR3 reads TGTGCCAGCAGCATGCCAAGCAACAGCCTCTCCTACGAGCAGTACTTC. Its protein is CASSMPSNSLSYEQYF. Combining the CDR3 with reference TRBV7-9 and TRBJ2-7 gives the whole variable domain DTGVSQNPRHKITKRGQNVTFRCDPISEHNRLYWYRQTLGQGPEFLTYFQNEAQLEKSRLLSDRFSAERPKGSFSTLEIQRTEQGDSAMYLCASSMPSNSLSYEQYFGPGTRLTVT.

This clonotype appeared a few times. The rearrangement uses TRBV3-1 and TRBJ1-2; possibly TRBD1 for D (5 bases). The CDR3 has 14 residues. Germline CDR1 LGHDT, CDR2 YNNKEL (reference sequence). The germline V and J ends were trimmed by 4 bases and 3 bases, with 12 bases remaining between them. CDR3 nucleotides: TGTGCCAGCAGCCCCAGGGAGTTATACTATGGCTACACCTTC. Translated: CASSPRELYYGYTF.

This clonotype appeared many times. This chain links TRBV10-3 with TRBJ2-3; D call uncertain. In germline, CDR1 is ENHRY, CDR2 SYGVKD. Between the trimmed V and J ends, which lost 10 bases and 0 bases, there was a span of 8 bases. The CDR3 totals 12 residues. The CDR3 DNA reads TGTGCCACCAGAATTAGCACAGATACGCAGTATTTT. Its translation is CATRISTDTQYF.

This clonotype was seen at least ten times. The chain couples TRBV7-2 to TRBJ2-1; D possibly matches TRBD1 or TRBD2 (5 bases each). Germline lookup yields CDR1 SGHTA and CDR2 FQGNSA. V was cut by 4 bases and J by 8 bases, with 12 bases left in between. There are 13 residues in the CDR3. CDR3 region: CASSSPGRDEQFF. The CDR3 coding sequence is TGTGCCAGCAGCTCTCCGGGGCGGGATGAGCAGTTCTTC.

There are many counts of this clonotype. The chain uses TRBV5-1 and TRBJ2-1; 7 positions agree with TRBD2. V shed 2 bases and J 7 bases; nucleotides not matched to a gene: 9. Germline lookup yields CDR1 SGHRS and CDR2 YFSETQ. The CDR3 length is 15 residues. CDR3: CASSFGGSNRNEQFF. The DNA of the CDR3 is TGCGCCAGCAGCTTTGGCGGGAGTAATAGGAATGAGCAGTTCTTC.

The table lists this clonotype with many counts. The rearrangement uses TRBV29-1 and TRBJ2-2, with 7 bases fitting TRBD1. CDR3 length equals 14 residues. Germline V gene data show CDR1 as SQVTM and CDR2 as ANQGSEA. V lost 5 bases and J lost 2; bases outside the gene matches: 5. The CDR3 region is CSVNRGLNTGELFF. CDR3 DNA: TGCAGCGTTAACAGGGGTCTCAACACCGGGGAGCTGTTTTTT.

This clonotype was recorded many times. The chain is built from TRBV4-2 and TRBJ1-6; D may be TRBD1 (6 bases). CDR1 LGHNA and CDR2 YNFKEQ come from the germline V gene. V was clipped by 1 base and J by 3 bases, with 13 bases between them. The CDR3 is made up of 17 amino acids. CDR3 residues: CASSQVGGADYNSPLHF. As DNA, the CDR3 is TGTGCCAGCAGCCAAGTCGGGGGGGCCGACTATAATTCACCCCTCCACTTT.

This clonotype was observed at least ten times. The chain is built from TRBV29-1 and TRBJ2-1; D is unresolved. Germline CDR1 SQVTM, CDR2 ANQGSEA. Between the trimmed V and J ends, which lost 6 bases and 3 bases, there was a span of 18 bases. The CDR3 consists of 15 residues. The CDR3 here is CSVASPDRLYNEQFF. For the CDR3, the DNA is TGCAGCGTCGCAAGCCCGGACCGCCTCTACAATGAGCAGTTCTTC.

This clonotype was seen repeatedly, ten times or more. CDR3 coding DNA: TGTGCCAGCAGCTTACCTCTTGGGCAAGGAGAGACCCAGTACTTC. This encodes CASSLPLGQGETQYF. The J gene is TRBJ2-5, the V gene TRBV11-2; D gene uncertain. Germline-derived CDR1 and CDR2 are SGHAT and FQNNGV. The CDR3 sequence is 15 residues long. Trimming removed 2 bases at V and 4 bases at J, with 14 bases between.

V usage is TRBV7-9 and J usage is TRBJ2-7; 7 bases are a match to TRBD2. Germline CDR1 is SEHNR and CDR2 is FQNEAQ (reference sequence). There are 14 residues in the CDR3. V shed 2 bases and J 4 bases; nucleotides not matched to a gene: 5. The CDR3 coding sequence is TGTGCCAGCAGCTTACTCCCTAGCGGATACGAGCAGTACTTC. Protein: CASSLLPSGYEQYF.

This clonotype came up many times. V usage is TRBV29-1 and J usage is TRBJ2-1; D might be TRBD2 (6 bases). V was clipped by 5 bases and J by 0 bases, with 14 bases between them. CDR1 is SQVTM, CDR2 ANQGSEA, per germline. The CDR3 extends over 15 amino acids. CDR3 in DNA: TGCAGCGTTTACGGGGACTTAAGCTCCTACAATGAGCAGTTCTTC. Its protein product is CSVYGDLSSYNEQFF.

This chain connects TRBV4-2 to TRBJ1-4; the match to TRBD1 covers 7 bases. Germline values: CDR1 LGHNA, CDR2 YNFKEQ. This CDR3 comprises 19 residues. With V trimmed by 0 bases and J by 4 bases, 14 bases remained unmatched. The DNA for the CDR3 is TGTGCCAGCAGCCAAGACGGCCTACCGGTGGGACAGAGTAATGAAAAACTGTTTTTT. Translation gives CASSQDGLPVGQSNEKLFF.

The sample holds many counts of this clonotype. The rearrangement uses TRBV3-1 and TRBJ2-7; D may be TRBD1 or TRBD2 (5 bases each). Trimming took 0 bases from V and 2 from J, leaving 17 bases between them. This CDR3 spans 17 amino acids. Germline assignment: CDR1 LGHDT and CDR2 YNNKEL (reference sequence). CDR3 nucleotide sequence: TGTGCCAGCAGCCAAGATCAACCGGGACGGCGGACCTACGAGCAGTACTTC. Protein sequence: CASSQDQPGRRTYEQYF.

This clonotype was seen a handful of times. The V gene is TRBV30, the J gene TRBJ1-2; 8 bases map to TRBD1. The CDR3 runs 15 residues. The germline V gene encodes CDR1 GTSNPN and CDR2 SVGIG (reference sequence). V shed 2 bases and J 7 bases; nucleotides not matched to a gene: 12. CDR3: CAWSIRRQGRSGYTF. In DNA, the CDR3 is TGTGCCTGGAGTATTAGGAGACAGGGGCGTTCTGGCTACACCTTC.

There are many counts of this clonotype. The chain is built from TRBV20-1 and TRBJ1-4, with a tentative D call TRBD1 (5 bases). The germline CDR1 and CDR2 sequences are DFQATT and SNEGSKA (reference sequence). The V end lost 0 bases, the J end lost 10 bases, and 6 bases lay between the germline ends. The length of the CDR3 is 11 residues. CDR3 bases: TGCAGTGCTAGAGATGGGGGAAAACTGTTTTTT. Translation: CSARDGGKLFF.